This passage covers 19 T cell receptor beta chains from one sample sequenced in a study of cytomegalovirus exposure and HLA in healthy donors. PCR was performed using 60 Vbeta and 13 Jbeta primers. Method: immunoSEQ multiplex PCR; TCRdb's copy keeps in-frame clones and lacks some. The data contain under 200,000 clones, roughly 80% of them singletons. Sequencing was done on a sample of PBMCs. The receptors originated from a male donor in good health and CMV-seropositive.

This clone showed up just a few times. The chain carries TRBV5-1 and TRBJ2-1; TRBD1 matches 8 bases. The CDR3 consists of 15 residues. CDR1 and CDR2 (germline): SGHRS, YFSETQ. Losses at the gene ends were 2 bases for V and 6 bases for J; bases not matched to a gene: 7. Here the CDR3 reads CASSLRTGIGNEQFF. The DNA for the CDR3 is TGCGCCAGCAGCTTACGGACAGGGATCGGCAATGAGCAGTTCTTC.

This chain's CDR3 is CASSYQASNAGNTIYF. The CDR3 DNA is TGTGCCAGCAGTTACCAGGCATCAAACGCGGGAAACACCATATATTTT. The chain recombines TRBV6-5 with TRBJ1-3; D uncertain. Germline V gene lookup returns CDR1 MNHEY and CDR2 SVGAGI. This CDR3 is 16 amino acids long. V lost 2 bases and J 4 bases, leaving 15 bases between the germline ends.

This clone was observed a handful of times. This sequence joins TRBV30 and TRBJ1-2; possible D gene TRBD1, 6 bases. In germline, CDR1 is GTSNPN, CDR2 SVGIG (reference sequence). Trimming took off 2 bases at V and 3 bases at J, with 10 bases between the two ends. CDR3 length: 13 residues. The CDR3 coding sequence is TGTGCCTGGAGTTCGGGACATGACTATGGCTACACCTTC. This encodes CAWSSGHDYGYTF.

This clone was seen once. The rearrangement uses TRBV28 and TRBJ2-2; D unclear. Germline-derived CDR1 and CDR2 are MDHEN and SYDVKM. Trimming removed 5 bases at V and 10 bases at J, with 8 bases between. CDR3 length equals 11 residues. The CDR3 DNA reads TGTGCCAGCAGTGAGAGCGCGGAGCTGTTTTTT. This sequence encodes CASSESAELFF.

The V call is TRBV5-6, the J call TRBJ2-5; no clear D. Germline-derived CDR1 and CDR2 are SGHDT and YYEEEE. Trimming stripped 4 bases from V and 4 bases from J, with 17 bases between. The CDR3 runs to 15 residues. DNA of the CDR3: TGTGCCAGCAGCGCAACCGTCCCTTCGGGAGAGACCCAGTACTTC. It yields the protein CASSATVPSGETQYF.

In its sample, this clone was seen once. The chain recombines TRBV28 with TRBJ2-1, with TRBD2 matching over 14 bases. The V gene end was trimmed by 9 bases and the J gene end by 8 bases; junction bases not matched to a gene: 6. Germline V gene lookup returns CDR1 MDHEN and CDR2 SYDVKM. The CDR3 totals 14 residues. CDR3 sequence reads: CASLGLAGADEQFF. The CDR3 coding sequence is TGTGCCAGTTTGGGACTAGCGGGAGCTGATGAGCAGTTCTTC.

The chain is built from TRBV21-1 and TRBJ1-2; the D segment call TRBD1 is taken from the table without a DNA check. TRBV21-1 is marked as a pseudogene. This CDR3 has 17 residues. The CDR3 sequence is CASSKPPVKTGVCGYTF. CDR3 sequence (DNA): TGTGCCAGCAGCAAACCCCCAGTCAAGACAGGGGTTTGTGGCTACACCTTC.

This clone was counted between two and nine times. The CDR3 sequence: CASGPNTGGVSYEQYF. In DNA form, the CDR3 reads TGTGCCAGCGGTCCAAACACAGGGGGCGTATCCTACGAGCAGTACTTC. The rearrangement uses TRBV6-6 and TRBJ2-7, with 9 bases lining up with TRBD1. V lost 8 bases and J lost 1; bases outside the gene matches: 12. This CDR3 comprises 16 residues. Germline V gene sequence: CDR1 MNHNY, CDR2 SVGAGI (reference sequence).

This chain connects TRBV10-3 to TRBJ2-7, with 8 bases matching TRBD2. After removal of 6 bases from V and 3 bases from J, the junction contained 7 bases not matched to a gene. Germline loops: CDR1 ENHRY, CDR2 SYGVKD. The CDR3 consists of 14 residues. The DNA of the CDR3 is TGTGCCATCAGAAACAGCGGGAGTCGCTACGAGCAGTACTTC. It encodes CAIRNSGSRYEQYF.

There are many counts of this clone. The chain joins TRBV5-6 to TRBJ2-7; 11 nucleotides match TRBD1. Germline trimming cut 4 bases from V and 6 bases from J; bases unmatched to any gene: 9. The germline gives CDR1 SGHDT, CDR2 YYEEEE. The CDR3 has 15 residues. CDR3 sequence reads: CASSRWGQGEGEQYF. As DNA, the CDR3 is TGTGCCAGCAGCAGGTGGGGACAGGGGGAGGGCGAGCAGTACTTC.

Here the CDR3 DNA reads TGTGCCAGTAGTACCCGCGGGGAAGTTAATGAAAAACTGTTTTTT. It is translated as CASSTRGEVNEKLFF. The V call is TRBV19, the J call TRBJ1-4; unclear D gene. From germline, CDR1 is LNHDA and CDR2 SQIVND (reference sequence). V was pared by 4 bases and J by 4 bases, with 13 bases between. The CDR3 covers 15 residues.

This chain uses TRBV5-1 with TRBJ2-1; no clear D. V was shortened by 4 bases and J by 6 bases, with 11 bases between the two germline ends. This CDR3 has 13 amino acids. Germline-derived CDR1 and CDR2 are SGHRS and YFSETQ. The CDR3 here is CASSTLRINEQFF. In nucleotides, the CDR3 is TGCGCCAGCAGCACACTAAGGATCAATGAGCAGTTCTTC. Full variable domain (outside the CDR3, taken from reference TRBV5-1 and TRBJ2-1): KAGVTQTPRYLIKTRGQQVTLSCSPISGHRSVSWYQQTPGQGLQFLFEYFSETQRNKGNFPGRFSGRQFSNSRSEMNVSTLELGDSALYLCASSTLRINEQFFGPGTRLTVL.

The CDR3 nucleotides read TGTGCCAGCAGGGCCGATGAAAGTTCCCCCGAGCAGTACTTC. Encoded protein: CASRADESSPEQYF. This chain connects TRBV5-4 to TRBJ2-7, with D unclear. Between the trimmed V and J ends, which lost 5 bases and 6 bases, there was a span of 18 bases. This CDR3 has 14 amino acids. In germline, CDR1 is SGHNT, CDR2 YYREEE (reference sequence).

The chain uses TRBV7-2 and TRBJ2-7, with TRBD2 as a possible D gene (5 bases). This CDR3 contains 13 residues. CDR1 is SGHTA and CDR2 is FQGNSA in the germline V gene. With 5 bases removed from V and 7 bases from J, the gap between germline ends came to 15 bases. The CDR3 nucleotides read TGTGCCAGCAGCCTTGGGAGTCCGGGGGAGCAGTACTTC. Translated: CASSLGSPGEQYF.

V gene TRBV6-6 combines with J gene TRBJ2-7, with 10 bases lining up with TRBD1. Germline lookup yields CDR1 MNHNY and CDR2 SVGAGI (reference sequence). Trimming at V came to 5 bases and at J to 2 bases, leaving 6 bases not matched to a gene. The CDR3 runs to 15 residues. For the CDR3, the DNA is TGTGCCAGCAGTGATGGGACAGGGGCCACCTACGAGCAGTACTTC. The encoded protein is CASSDGTGATYEQYF.

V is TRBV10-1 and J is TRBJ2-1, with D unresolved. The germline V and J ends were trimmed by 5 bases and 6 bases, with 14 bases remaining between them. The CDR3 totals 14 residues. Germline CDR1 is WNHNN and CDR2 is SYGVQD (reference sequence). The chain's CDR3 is CASSPGSNPNEQFF. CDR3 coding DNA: TGCGCCAGCAGTCCCGGGTCCAACCCCAATGAGCAGTTCTTC.

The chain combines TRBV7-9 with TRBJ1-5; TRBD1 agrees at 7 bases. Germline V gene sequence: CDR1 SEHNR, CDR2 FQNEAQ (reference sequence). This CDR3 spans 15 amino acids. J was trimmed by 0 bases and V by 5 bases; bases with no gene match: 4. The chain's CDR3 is CASSPGQYSNQPQHF. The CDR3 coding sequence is TGTGCCAGCAGCCCGGGACAGTATAGCAATCAGCCCCAGCATTTT.

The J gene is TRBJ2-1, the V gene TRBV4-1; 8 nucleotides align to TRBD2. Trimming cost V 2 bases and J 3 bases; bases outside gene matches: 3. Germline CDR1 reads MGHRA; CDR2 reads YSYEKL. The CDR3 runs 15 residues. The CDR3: CASSQLAGLYNEQFF. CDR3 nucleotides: TGCGCCAGCAGCCAATTAGCGGGACTCTACAATGAGCAGTTCTTC.

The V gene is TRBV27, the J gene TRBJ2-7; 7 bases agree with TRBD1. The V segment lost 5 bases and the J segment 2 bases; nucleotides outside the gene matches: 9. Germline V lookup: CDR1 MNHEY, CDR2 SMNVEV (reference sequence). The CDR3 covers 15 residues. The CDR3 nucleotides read TGTGCCAGCAGTATCATAACAGGGGACACCTACGAGCAGTACTTC. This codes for CASSIITGDTYEQYF.